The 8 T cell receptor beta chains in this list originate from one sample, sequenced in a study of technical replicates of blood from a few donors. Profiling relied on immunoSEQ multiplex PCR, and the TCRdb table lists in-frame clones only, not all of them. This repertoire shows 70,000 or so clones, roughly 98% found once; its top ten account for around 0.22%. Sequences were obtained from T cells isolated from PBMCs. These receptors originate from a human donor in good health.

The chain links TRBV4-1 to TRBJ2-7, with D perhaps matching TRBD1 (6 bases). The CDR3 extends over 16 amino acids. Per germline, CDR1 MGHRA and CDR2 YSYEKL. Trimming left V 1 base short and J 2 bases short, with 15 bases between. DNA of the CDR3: TGCGCCAGCAGCCAAGTTCCCCCGGCAGGGGCCTACGAGCAGTACTTC. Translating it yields CASSQVPPAGAYEQYF.

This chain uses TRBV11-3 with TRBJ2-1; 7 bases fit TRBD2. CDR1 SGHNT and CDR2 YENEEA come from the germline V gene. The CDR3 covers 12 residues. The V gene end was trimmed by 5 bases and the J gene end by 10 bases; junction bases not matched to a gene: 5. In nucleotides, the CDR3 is TGTGCCAGCAGCCTAGGGGAGGGAGAGCAGTTCTTC. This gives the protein CASSLGEGEQFF.

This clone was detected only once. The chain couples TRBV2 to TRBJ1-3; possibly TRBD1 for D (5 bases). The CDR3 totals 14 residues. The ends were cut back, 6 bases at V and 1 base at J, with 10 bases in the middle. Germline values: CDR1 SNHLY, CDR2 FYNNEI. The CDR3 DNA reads TGTGCCAGCAGGACAGCCGTATCTGGAAACACCATATATTTT. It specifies CASRTAVSGNTIYF.

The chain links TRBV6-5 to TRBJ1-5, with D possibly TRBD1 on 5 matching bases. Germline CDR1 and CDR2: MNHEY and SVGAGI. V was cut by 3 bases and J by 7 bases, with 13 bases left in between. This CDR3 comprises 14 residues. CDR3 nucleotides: TGTGCCAGCAGTTATACGTCAGGGTTCCAGCCCCAGCATTTT. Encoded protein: CASSYTSGFQPQHF.

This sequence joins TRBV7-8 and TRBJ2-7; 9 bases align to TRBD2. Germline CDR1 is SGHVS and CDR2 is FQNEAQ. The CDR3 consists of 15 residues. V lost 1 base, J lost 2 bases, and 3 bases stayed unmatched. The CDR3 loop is CASSLVQREAYEQYF. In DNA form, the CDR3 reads TGTGCCAGCAGCTTAGTGCAGCGGGAGGCCTACGAGCAGTACTTC.

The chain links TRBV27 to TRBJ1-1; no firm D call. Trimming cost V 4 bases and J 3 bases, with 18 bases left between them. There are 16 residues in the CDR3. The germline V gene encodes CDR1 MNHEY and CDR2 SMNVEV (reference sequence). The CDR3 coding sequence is TGTGCCAGCAGTTCCTCCGCCTCCGAGCCGTACACTGAAGCTTTCTTT. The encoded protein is CASSSSASEPYTEAFF.

The CDR3 is CATSNSGDRNYNEQFF. CDR3 coding DNA: TGTGCCACCAGCAATTCCGGGGACAGGAATTACAATGAGCAGTTCTTC. The rearrangement uses TRBV15 and TRBJ2-1, with 8 bases that match TRBD1. The CDR3 sequence is 16 residues long. Germline trimming cut 4 bases from V and 4 bases from J; bases unmatched to any gene: 9. Germline V gives CDR1 LNHNV, CDR2 YYDKDF (reference sequence).

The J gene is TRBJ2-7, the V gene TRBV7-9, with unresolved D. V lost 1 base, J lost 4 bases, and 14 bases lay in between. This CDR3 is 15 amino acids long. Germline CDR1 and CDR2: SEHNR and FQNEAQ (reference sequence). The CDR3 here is CASSLERSAVYEQYF. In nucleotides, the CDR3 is TGTGCCAGCAGCTTAGAACGTTCTGCGGTTTACGAGCAGTACTTC. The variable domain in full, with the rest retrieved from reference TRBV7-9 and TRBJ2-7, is DTGVSQNPRHKITKRGQNVTFRCDPISEHNRLYWYRQTLGQGPEFLTYFQNEAQLEKSRLLSDRFSAERPKGSFSTLEIQRTEQGDSAMYLCASSLERSAVYEQYFGPGTRLTVT.